This T cell receptor (beta chain) was retrieved from a study of blood T cell repertoires in COVID-19. For the study at large: COVID-19 samples from acute and convalescent phases originated in the United States, Italy and Spain.

Allocation to cohorts depended on clinical history reported by the participants. Germline V lookup: CDR1 SGHTA, CDR2 FQGNSA. The CDR3 covers 18 residues. Trimming took off 0 bases at V and 10 bases at J, with 22 bases between the two ends. The authors' processing: From reference gene primer amplification, estimates of nucleated cell counts were derived. Sequencing used immunoSEQ multiplex PCR; TCRdb keeps in-frame clones, though not all of them. That table supplies the V and J calls and clone size; D and trimming were determined from the DNA. The data show about 150,000 clones, about four fifths seen once.

The sequence came from a man between 50 and 59 years old who had recovered from COVID-19. Material: PBMCs or T cells enriched from blood (not recorded which). V and J are TRBV7-2 and TRBJ1-6, with a weak D call TRBD1 (6 bases). CDR3 region: CASSLAGPQQGTGSPLHF. The CDR3 bases are TGTGCCAGCAGCTTAGCGGGGCCCCAACAGGGTACCGGATCACCCCTCCACTTT.